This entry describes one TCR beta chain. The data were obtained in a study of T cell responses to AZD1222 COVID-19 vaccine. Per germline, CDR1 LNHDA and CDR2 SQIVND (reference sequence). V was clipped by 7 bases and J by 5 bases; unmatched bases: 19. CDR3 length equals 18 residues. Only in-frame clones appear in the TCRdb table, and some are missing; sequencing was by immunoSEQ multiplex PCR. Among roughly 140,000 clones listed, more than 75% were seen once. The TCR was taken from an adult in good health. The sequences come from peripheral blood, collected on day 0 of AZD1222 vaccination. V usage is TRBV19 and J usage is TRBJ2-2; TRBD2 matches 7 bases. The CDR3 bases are TGTGCCAGTACCCCCCTGCCGGGACTACTCGTTCCAACCGGGGAGCTGTTTTTT. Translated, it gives CASTPLPGLLVPTGELFF.